Below are 30 T cell receptor beta chains sequenced from a single sample in a study of T-cell reconstitution after alpha-beta-depleted transplantation in children. Molecular barcoding with unique molecular identifiers was used for the TCRbeta library. TCRdb independently ran MiXCR on the PCR reads; one entry per CDR3 protein. The sample yields just under 250,000 distinct CDR3 sequences, around 25% seen once. Sequences were derived from PBMCs, sampled before TCRalphabeta/CD19-depleted stem cell transplant. The receptors derive from a girl aged 2 to 10 with Fanconi anemia, due to receive a stem cell transplant.

This clonotype came up a few times. The J gene is TRBJ2-1, the V gene TRBV29-1; D not certain. Trimming pared 6 bases from V and 0 bases from J, leaving 15 bases between. The CDR3 has 15 residues. The germline V gene encodes CDR1 SQVTM and CDR2 ANQGSEA. This chain's CDR3 is CSVSTQSSSYNEQFF. The CDR3 DNA sequence: TGCAGCGTCTCGACACAATCGAGCTCCTACAATGAGCAGTTCTTC.

The chain uses TRBV2 and TRBJ2-2, with a weak D call TRBD2 (6 bases). The V gene's germline CDR1 is SNHLY and CDR2 FYNNEI. Trimming removed 10 bases from V and 6 bases from J, with 9 bases in between. The CDR3 is 11 amino acids. The CDR3 nucleotides are TGTGCCACCAGCGGGCCCGGGGAGCTGTTTTTT. It codes for CATSGPGELFF.

This clonotype was counted a few times. The chain carries TRBV29-1 and TRBJ2-3; D gene ambiguous. The V gene lost 4 bases and the J gene lost 0 bases, with 11 bases spanning the gap. The CDR3 has 14 residues. Germline loops: CDR1 SQVTM, CDR2 ANQGSEA. The CDR3 coding sequence is TGCAGCGTTGTTGAGCTTTCGAGCACAGATACGCAGTATTTT. It encodes CSVVELSSTDTQYF.

This clonotype was seen only a few times. The chain combines TRBV12-3 or TRBV12-4 with TRBJ2-3, with 7 bases identical to TRBD1. The CDR3 totals 21 residues. V was pared by 3 bases and J by 5 bases, with 26 bases of the junction left unmatched. CDR3 DNA: TGTGCCAGCAGTTTCGGTTGGGGCAACATGGGGACAGAAGCTTTTCTAGATACGCAGTATTTT. This translates into CASSFGWGNMGTEAFLDTQYF.

This clonotype was seen more than once but under ten times. This chain links TRBV25-1 with TRBJ2-7, with 7 bases identical to TRBD2. Trimming removed 0 bases from V and 2 bases from J; junction bases left unmatched: 7. Looked up from germline, CDR1 is MGHDK and CDR2 is SYGVNS. The CDR3 runs to 16 residues. CDR3 protein: CASSEYDTSVPYEQYF. CDR3 nucleotide sequence: TGTGCCAGCAGTGAATATGATACTAGCGTCCCCTACGAGCAGTACTTC.

The chain is built from TRBV18 and TRBJ2-7; 9 bases line up with TRBD1. Germline V gives CDR1 KGHSH, CDR2 LQKENI. J gave up 5 bases and V 2 bases, and 4 bases lay outside the gene matches. The CDR3 runs to 14 residues. The CDR3 DNA reads as TGTGCCAGCTCACCATTGGGGGACAGGGACGAGCAGTACTTC. This gives the protein CASSPLGDRDEQYF.

The chain combines TRBV29-1 with TRBJ1-2; D remains unclear. Trimming removed 0 bases from V and 8 bases from J, with 16 bases in between. The CDR3 totals 14 residues. Germline CDR1 and CDR2: SQVTM and ANQGSEA. The CDR3, as DNA: TGCAGCGTTGAAGATCGCAGGTTACGCCAGGGCTACACCTTC. The encoded protein is CSVEDRRLRQGYTF. Full variable domain (rest looked up from reference TRBV29-1 and TRBJ1-2): SAVISQKPSRDICQRGTSLTIQCQVDSQVTMMFWYRQQPGQSLTLIATANQGSEATYESGFVIDKFPISRPNLTFSTLTVSNMSPEDSSIYLCSVEDRRLRQGYTFGSGTRLTVV.

This chain uses TRBV20-1 with TRBJ2-5; D unclear. V was cut by 0 bases and J by 1 base, with 18 bases left in between. Germline V CDR1 and CDR2: DFQATT, SNEGSKA (reference sequence). This CDR3 region has 17 residues. This chain's CDR3 is CSARDIDSLWIQETQYF. The CDR3 nucleotides read TGCAGTGCTAGAGATATAGATTCCCTTTGGATCCAAGAGACCCAGTACTTC.

In its sample, this clonotype was seen many times. The CDR3 loop reads CASQGFMVTGELFF. The CDR3 nucleotides are TGTGCCTCCCAGGGATTTATGGTCACCGGGGAGCTGTTTTTT. The chain uses TRBV6-4 and TRBJ2-2; the D gene is possibly TRBD1 (5 bases). This CDR3 spans 14 amino acids. Between the trimmed V and J ends, which lost 11 bases and 4 bases, there was a span of 17 bases. Germline-derived CDR1 and CDR2 are MRHNA and SNTAGT.

The chain couples TRBV11-2 to TRBJ2-5, with 7 positions matching TRBD2. The CDR3 length is 15 residues. Trimming took 5 bases from V and 4 from J; bases not matched to a gene: 10. Per germline, CDR1 SGHAT and CDR2 FQNNGV. The CDR3 bases are TGTGCCAGCAGCCCCTCGTGGAGCGGGATAGAGACCCAGTACTTC. Residues: CASSPSWSGIETQYF.

This clonotype was seen many times. V usage is TRBV7-8 and J usage is TRBJ2-2; D not certain. Trimming removed 2 bases at V and 2 bases at J, with 9 bases between. Germline assignment: CDR1 SGHVS and CDR2 FQNEAQ. The CDR3 is 15 residues long. CDR3 nucleotides: TGTGCCAGCAGCTTACTAGGTCCCAACACCGGGGAGCTGTTTTTT. This sequence encodes CASSLLGPNTGELFF.

This clonotype has more than one count but fewer than ten. This chain connects TRBV20-1 to TRBJ2-1, with D perhaps TRBD1 or TRBD2 (6 bases each). Looked up from germline, CDR1 is DFQATT and CDR2 is SNEGSKA (reference sequence). V gave up 1 base and J gave up 9 bases, with 10 bases separating them. The CDR3 is 12 amino acids. CDR3 nucleotides: TGCAGTGCTAGAGCCGGGGGCGGTGAGCAGTTCTTC. This sequence encodes CSARAGGGEQFF.

Turning to this clonotype: Germline and junction disagree at one end, which may indicate a read error. This chain uses TRBV7-9 with TRBJ2-1; D call uncertain. CDR3 length: 13 residues. Germline CDR1 reads SEHNR; CDR2 reads FQNEAQ (reference sequence). CDR3 residues: CASSHDGSNEQFF. CDR3 sequence (DNA): TGTGCCAGCAGCCACGACGGTAGCAATGAACAGTTCTTC.

V and J are TRBV20-1 and TRBJ2-3, with 9 positions matching TRBD2. The CDR3 is 12 amino acids. Germline V lookup: CDR1 DFQATT, CDR2 SNEGSKA (reference sequence). V lost 5 bases, J lost 4 bases, and 1 base stayed unmatched. CDR3 region: CSALAGPDTQYF. The CDR3 DNA reads TGCAGTGCTCTAGCGGGGCCAGATACGCAGTATTTT.

This clonotype was found many times. The J gene is TRBJ2-1, the V gene TRBV10-3, with 11 bases lining up with TRBD2. In germline, CDR1 is ENHRY, CDR2 SYGVKD. The CDR3 is 13 amino acids. With 6 bases clipped from V and 12 bases from J, the junction kept 7 bases outside the gene matches. This CDR3 is CAIRETSGSGQFF. The CDR3 DNA reads TGTGCCATCAGGGAAACTAGCGGGAGCGGGCAGTTCTTC.

The rearrangement links TRBV20-1 to TRBJ2-1, with D perhaps being TRBD1 or TRBD2 (5 bases each). The CDR3 has 15 residues. The V end lost 4 bases, the J end lost 1 base, and 14 bases lay between the germline ends. CDR1 DFQATT and CDR2 SNEGSKA come from the germline V gene (reference sequence). In DNA form, the CDR3 reads TGCAGTGCTACCACCCCGGGGCGGTCCTACAATGAGCAGTTCTTC. This sequence encodes CSATTPGRSYNEQFF.

The V and J genes are TRBV12-3 or TRBV12-4 and TRBJ2-5, with 9 bases matching TRBD2. V shed 4 bases, J shed 3 bases, and the junction held 6 bases outside the gene matches. This CDR3 comprises 15 residues. The CDR3 bases are TGTGCCAGCAGTTCGGCGACTAGCGGAAAAGAGACCCAGTACTTC. This translates into CASSSATSGKETQYF.

This clonotype was seen many times. The chain employs TRBV3-1 and TRBJ1-1, with TRBD1 as a possible D gene (5 bases). CDR3 size: 14 residues. Per the germline V gene, CDR1 is LGHDT and CDR2 is YNNKEL (reference sequence). Trimming removed 5 bases from V and 0 bases from J, with 10 bases in between. In nucleotides, the CDR3 is TGTGCCAGCAGCTTGAGACAGATGAACACTGAAGCTTTCTTT. This translates into CASSLRQMNTEAFF.

At least ten counts were recorded for this clonotype. This rearrangement joins TRBV12-3 or TRBV12-4 to TRBJ1-1, with 7 bases matching TRBD1. V was clipped by 3 bases and J by 5 bases; unmatched bases: 6. The CDR3 consists of 14 residues. The CDR3 protein is CASSFQGDRTEAFF. The CDR3 nucleotides are TGTGCCAGCAGTTTCCAGGGGGATCGAACTGAAGCTTTCTTT.

V gene TRBV19 combines with J gene TRBJ1-5, with unresolved D. This CDR3 spans 17 amino acids. V lost 1 base and J lost 0, with 13 bases in between. The V gene's germline CDR1 is LNHDA and CDR2 SQIVND (reference sequence). In nucleotides, the CDR3 is TGTGCCAGTAGTATAGCGGGCGTCACTGTTAGCAATCAGCCCCAGCATTTT. It translates to CASSIAGVTVSNQPQHF.

V gene TRBV7-2 combines with J gene TRBJ1-3, with 8 bases fitting TRBD1. Trimming took 3 bases from V and 4 from J; bases not matched to a gene: 5. The length of the CDR3 is 15 residues. The germline V gene has CDR1 SGHTA and CDR2 FQGNSA. CDR3 sequence (DNA): TGTGCCAGCAGCTTGACTGGGACAGGCGGAAACACCATATATTTT. Amino acids: CASSLTGTGGNTIYF.

This clonotype was counted ten times or more. V gene TRBV18 combines with J gene TRBJ1-1, with D unresolved. Trimming shortened V by 3 bases and J by 1 base, and 9 bases separated the two germline ends. Germline values: CDR1 KGHSH, CDR2 LQKENI. The CDR3 runs 14 residues. The CDR3 DNA follows: TGTGCCAGCTCACCTCAACGGGGGAACACTGAAGCTTTCTTT. Translated: CASSPQRGNTEAFF.

This chain joins TRBV29-1 and TRBJ2-7; D possibly corresponds to TRBD2 (5 bases). V gave up 4 bases and J gave up 4 bases, with 11 bases separating them. CDR1 and CDR2 (germline): SQVTM, ANQGSEA. CDR3 length: 12 residues. CDR3 nucleotides: TGCAGCGTTGCCCCGGACTCTTACGAGCAGTACTTC. As protein: CSVAPDSYEQYF.

The genes are TRBV6-5 and TRBJ2-3; perhaps TRBD1 as D (6 bases). This CDR3 is built from 16 residues. The germline V gene has CDR1 MNHEY and CDR2 SVGAGI. Trimming removed 2 bases at V and 4 bases at J, with 16 bases between. The CDR3 coding sequence is TGTGCCAGCAGTTACCGGGGAACAGGGCCCCCAGATACGCAGTATTTT. Translated, it gives CASSYRGTGPPDTQYF.

This clonotype was seen ten or more times. The genes are TRBV29-1 and TRBJ2-2, with D maybe TRBD1 (5 bases). From germline, CDR1 is SQVTM and CDR2 ANQGSEA. The CDR3 is 14 residues long. V lost 3 bases and J lost 2, with 10 bases in between. The CDR3 nucleotides are TGCAGCGTTGAGGGCAGGGCAAACACCGGGGAGCTGTTTTTT. Its protein is CSVEGRANTGELFF.

This clonotype was seen just once. The rearrangement links TRBV21-1 to TRBJ2-7. TRBV21-1 is a pseudogene. The CDR3 covers 13 residues. DNA for the CDR3: TGTGCCAGCAGCAAAGACAAAACCTACGAGCAGTACTTC. Amino acid sequence: CASSKDKTYEQYF.

V and J are TRBV27 and TRBJ2-7, with 9 bases identical to TRBD1. Germline V gene data show CDR1 as MNHEY and CDR2 as SMNVEV (reference sequence). Germline trimming cut 1 base from V and 1 base from J; bases unmatched to any gene: 5. The CDR3 spans 16 residues. The CDR3 nucleotides are TGTGCCAGCAGTTTATTCGGGGACAGGGAATCCTACGAGCAGTACTTC. It encodes CASSLFGDRESYEQYF.

This clonotype was counted many times. This chain links TRBV12-3 or TRBV12-4 with TRBJ2-3; D is possibly TRBD2 (5 bases). V was cut by 5 bases and J by 1 base, with 10 bases left in between. CDR3 size: 14 residues. The DNA for the CDR3 is TGTGCCAGCAGTCGCACTAGGCGCACAGATACGCAGTATTTT. It translates to CASSRTRRTDTQYF.

The V gene is TRBV5-1, the J gene TRBJ2-1; 10 positions match TRBD2. The length of the CDR3 is 17 residues. Trimming cost V 4 bases and J 5 bases; bases outside gene matches: 12. From germline, CDR1 is SGHRS and CDR2 YFSETQ. Here the CDR3 DNA reads TGCGCCAGCAGCGCGCATAAAGGACTAGCGGAAAACAATGAGCAGTTCTTC. Its protein product is CASSAHKGLAENNEQFF.

This clonotype was detected ten times or more. J is TRBJ1-1 and V is TRBV29-1; 9 positions match TRBD1. The CDR3 runs 14 residues. Germline CDR1 reads SQVTM; CDR2 reads ANQGSEA. With V trimmed by 6 bases and J by 6 bases, 11 bases remained unmatched. The CDR3 loop reads CSVRTTGGIAEAFF. CDR3 nucleotides: TGCAGCGTGAGGACTACAGGGGGCATCGCTGAAGCTTTCTTT. The variable domain in full, completed from reference TRBV29-1 and TRBJ1-1, reads SAVISQKPSRDICQRGTSLTIQCQVDSQVTMMFWYRQQPGQSLTLIATANQGSEATYESGFVIDKFPISRPNLTFSTLTVSNMSPEDSSIYLCSVRTTGGIAEAFFGQGTRLTVV.